This entry features one TCR beta chain sequence. What it binds is unknown. The record originates from a study of cytomegalovirus exposure and HLA in healthy donors. Findings of the study overall: Follow-up analysis later connected one missense variant in DCLRE1C with trimming of TCR beta V- and J-genes. In a later analysis, a genetic analysis reported fewer productive-TCR N-insertions in an Asian-associated ancestry cluster than the cohort average.

It was with 60 Vbeta and 13 Jbeta primers that the PCR ran. Profiled with immunoSEQ multiplex PCR; TCRdb holds only in-frame clones, not every one. The table includes a few hundred thousand clones, around four fifths detected once. The clonotype was recovered from a woman aged 60-75 years in good health and CMV-seropositive. The source material was PBMCs.

This CDR3 reads CASSDRTSGYEQYF. DNA of the CDR3: TGTGCCAGCAGCGACAGGACTAGCGGATACGAGCAGTACTTC. This chain uses TRBV5-4 with TRBJ2-7, with 10 bases lining up with TRBD2. Germline-derived CDR1 and CDR2 are SGHNT and YYREEE (reference sequence). J gave up 4 bases and V 4 bases, and 5 bases lay outside the gene matches. This CDR3 spans 14 amino acids.